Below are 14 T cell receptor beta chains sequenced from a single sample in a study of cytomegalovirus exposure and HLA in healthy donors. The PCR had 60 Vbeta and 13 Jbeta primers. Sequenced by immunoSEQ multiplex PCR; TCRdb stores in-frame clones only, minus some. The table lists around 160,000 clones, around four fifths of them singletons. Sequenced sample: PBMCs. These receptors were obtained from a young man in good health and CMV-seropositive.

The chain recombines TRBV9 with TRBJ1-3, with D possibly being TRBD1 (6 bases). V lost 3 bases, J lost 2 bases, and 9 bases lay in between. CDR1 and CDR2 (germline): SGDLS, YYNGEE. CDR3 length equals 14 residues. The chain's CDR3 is CASSGRGAGNTIYF. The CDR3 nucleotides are TGTGCCAGCAGCGGCAGGGGCGCTGGAAACACCATATATTTT.

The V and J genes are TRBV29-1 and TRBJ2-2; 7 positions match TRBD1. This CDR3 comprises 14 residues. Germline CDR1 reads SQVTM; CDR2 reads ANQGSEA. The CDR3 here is CSVPKQGKPGELFF. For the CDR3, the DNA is TGCAGTGTCCCAAAACAGGGGAAGCCCGGGGAGCTGTTTTTT.

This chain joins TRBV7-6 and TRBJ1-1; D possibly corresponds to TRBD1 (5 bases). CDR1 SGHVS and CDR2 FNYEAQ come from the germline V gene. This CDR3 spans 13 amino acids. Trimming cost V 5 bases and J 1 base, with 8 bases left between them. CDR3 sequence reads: CASSVQENTEAFF. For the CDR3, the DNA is TGTGCCAGCAGCGTACAGGAGAACACTGAAGCTTTCTTT.

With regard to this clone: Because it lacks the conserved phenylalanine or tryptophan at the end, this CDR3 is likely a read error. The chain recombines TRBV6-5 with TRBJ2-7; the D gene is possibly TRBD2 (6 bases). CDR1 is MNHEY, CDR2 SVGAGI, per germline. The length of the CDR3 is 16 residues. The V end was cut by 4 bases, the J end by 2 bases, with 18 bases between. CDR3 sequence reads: CASSSLPGRGTYEQYL. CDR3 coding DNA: TGTGCCAGCAGTTCCCTACCGGGACGGGGGACCTACGAGCAGTACCTC.

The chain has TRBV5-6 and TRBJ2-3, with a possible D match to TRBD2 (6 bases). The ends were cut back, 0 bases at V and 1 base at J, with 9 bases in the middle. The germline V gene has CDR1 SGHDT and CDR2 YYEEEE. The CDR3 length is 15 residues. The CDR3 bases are TGTGCCAGCAGCTTGGGACCTAGCGGCACAGATACGCAGTATTTT. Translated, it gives CASSLGPSGTDTQYF.

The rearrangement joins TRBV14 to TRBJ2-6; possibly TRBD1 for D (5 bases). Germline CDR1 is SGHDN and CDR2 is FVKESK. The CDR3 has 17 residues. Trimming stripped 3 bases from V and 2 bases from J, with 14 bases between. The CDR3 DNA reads TGTGCCAGCAGCCATTTAACAGGCCTGGCTGGGGCCAACGTCCTGACTTTC. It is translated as CASSHLTGLAGANVLTF.

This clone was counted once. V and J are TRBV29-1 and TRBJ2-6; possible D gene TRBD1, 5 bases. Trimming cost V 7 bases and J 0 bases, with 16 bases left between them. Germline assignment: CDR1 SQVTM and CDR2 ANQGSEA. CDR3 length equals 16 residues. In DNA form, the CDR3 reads TGCAGCGCGATGACGGACATTAACTCTGGGGCCAACGTCCTGACTTTC. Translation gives CSAMTDINSGANVLTF.

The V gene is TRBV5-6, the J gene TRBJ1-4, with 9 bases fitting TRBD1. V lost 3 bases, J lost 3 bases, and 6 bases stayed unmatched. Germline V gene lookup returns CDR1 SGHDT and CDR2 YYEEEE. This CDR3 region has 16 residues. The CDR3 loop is CASSSIQGASNEKLFF. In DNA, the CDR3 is TGTGCCAGCAGCTCCATACAGGGGGCATCTAATGAAAAACTGTTTTTT.

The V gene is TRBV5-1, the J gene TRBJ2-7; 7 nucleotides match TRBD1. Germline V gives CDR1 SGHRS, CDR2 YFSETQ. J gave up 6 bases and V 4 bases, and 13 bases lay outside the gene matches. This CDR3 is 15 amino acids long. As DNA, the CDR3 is TGCGCCAGCAGCGGGTTCGTGACAGGGCGTAGCGAGCAGTACTTC. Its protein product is CASSGFVTGRSEQYF. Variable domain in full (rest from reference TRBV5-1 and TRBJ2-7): KAGVTQTPRYLIKTRGQQVTLSCSPISGHRSVSWYQQTPGQGLQFLFEYFSETQRNKGNFPGRFSGRQFSNSRSEMNVSTLELGDSALYLCASSGFVTGRSEQYFGPGTRLTVT.

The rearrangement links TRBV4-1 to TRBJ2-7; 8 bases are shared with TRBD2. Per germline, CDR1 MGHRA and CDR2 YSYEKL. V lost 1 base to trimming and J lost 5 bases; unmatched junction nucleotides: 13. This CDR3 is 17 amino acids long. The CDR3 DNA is TGCGCCAGCAGCCAAGGTTCCGCGGGGGGCACGCTCAACGAGCAGTACTTC. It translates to CASSQGSAGGTLNEQYF.

The CDR3 DNA reads as TGTGCCAGTACGGAGGGACCGGGCTCGGAAAAACTGTTTTTT. Translation gives CASTEGPGSEKLFF. The chain combines TRBV19 with TRBJ1-4, with D maybe TRBD1 (5 bases). V gave up 7 bases and J gave up 8 bases, with 17 bases separating them. The CDR3 covers 14 residues. Per germline, CDR1 LNHDA and CDR2 SQIVND (reference sequence).

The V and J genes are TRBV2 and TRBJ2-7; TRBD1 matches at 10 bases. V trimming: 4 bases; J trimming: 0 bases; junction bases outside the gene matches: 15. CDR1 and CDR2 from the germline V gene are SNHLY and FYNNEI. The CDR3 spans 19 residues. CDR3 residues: CASSGTPGQGPGISYEQYF. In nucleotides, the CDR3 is TGTGCCAGCAGTGGTACTCCGGGACAGGGGCCCGGAATCTCCTACGAGCAGTACTTC.

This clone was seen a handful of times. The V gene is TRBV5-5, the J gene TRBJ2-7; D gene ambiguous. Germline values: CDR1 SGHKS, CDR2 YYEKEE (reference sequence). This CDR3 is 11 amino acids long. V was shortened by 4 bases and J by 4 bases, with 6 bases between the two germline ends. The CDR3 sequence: CASSPGYEQYF. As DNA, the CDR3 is TGTGCCAGCAGCCCCGGTTACGAGCAGTACTTC. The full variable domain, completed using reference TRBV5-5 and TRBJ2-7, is DAGVTQSPTHLIKTRGQQVTLRCSPISGHKSVSWYQQVLGQGPQFIFQYYEKEERGRGNFPDRFSARQFPNYSSELNVNALLLGDSALYLCASSPGYEQYFGPGTRLTVT.

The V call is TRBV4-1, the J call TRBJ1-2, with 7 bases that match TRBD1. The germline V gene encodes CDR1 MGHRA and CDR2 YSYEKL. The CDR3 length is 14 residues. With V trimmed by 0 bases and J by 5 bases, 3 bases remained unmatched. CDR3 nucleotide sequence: TGCGCCAGCAGCCAAGACAGGGGGGAATATGGCTACACCTTC. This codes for CASSQDRGEYGYTF.